These T cell receptor beta chains were read from a single sample in a study of T cells in narcolepsy. Sequencing was performed with immunoSEQ multiplex PCR; in TCRdb, only in-frame clones are kept and a portion is missing. Counted here are tens of thousands of clones, around 78% occurring once; the ten biggest clones make up almost 3.5%. What was sequenced was CD45RA- memory CD4+ T cells from PBMCs. The receptor source for this set is a human donor with narcolepsy. CDR3s include the opening cysteine and the closing phenylalanine or tryptophan. Each record gives: clone size, J gene, V gene, D gene, CDR3 DNA, CDR3 protein. D genes are given only for firm matches. The size field is filled for only some rows; it gives once, few, many or a size class.

once,TRBJ1-2,TRBV5-4,TRBD1,TGTGCCAGCAGCTTGGAAGCAGGGGGTAACTATGGCTACACCTTC,CASSLEAGGNYGYTF
NA,TRBJ1-1,TRBV5-6,TRBD1,TGTGCCAGCAGCTCGGGACAGACCCTGAACACTGAAGCTTTCTTT,CASSSGQTLNTEAFF
NA,TRBJ1-6,TRBV4-2,NA,TGTGCCAGCAGCCAAGATTCCGGGGGGTTTTCACCCCTCCACTTT,CASSQDSGGFSPLHF
few,TRBJ2-1,TRBV5-1,NA,TGCGCCAGCAGTTCCGGCCCTGGGGGAAATGAGCAGTTCTTC,CASSSGPGGNEQFF
once,TRBJ2-7,TRBV14,TRBD1,TGTGCCAGCAGCCCCCGGACAGGGGGTTCCTACGAGCAGTACTTC,CASSPRTGGSYEQYF
NA,TRBJ1-2,TRBV2,NA,TGTGCCAGCAGTGACAGGGTTGGCGGGTATGGCTACACCTTC,CASSDRVGGYGYTF
NA,TRBJ2-7,TRBV27,TRBD1,TGTGCCAGCAGTTTGGCAGGGGGCTACGAGCAGTACTTC,CASSLAGGYEQYF
NA,TRBJ2-7,TRBV11-2,NA,TGTGCCAGCAGCTTAGATTCCCCCAGGGACGGCTACGAGCAGTACTTC,CASSLDSPRDGYEQYF
NA,TRBJ1-1,TRBV5-5,NA,TGTGCCAGCAGCTTGTCTGGGCAGAACACTGAAGCTTTCTTT,CASSLSGQNTEAFF
few,TRBJ1-2,TRBV27,TRBD1,TGTGCCAGCAGCGGTGGGACAGGGAGAGGCTATGGCTACACCTTC,CASSGGTGRGYGYTF
NA,TRBJ1-2,TRBV4-1,NA,TGCGCCAGCAGCCAAGTATTTAGAGTGAAAGTGGGAGGCTACACCTTC,CASSQVFRVKVGGYTF
NA,TRBJ1-6,TRBV6-5,NA,TGTGCCAGCAGGGATAATTCACCCCTCCACTTT,CASRDNSPLHF
NA,TRBJ2-3,TRBV2,TRBD2,TGTGCCAGCTTTGAACTAGCGGATACGCAGTATTTT,CASFELADTQYF
NA,TRBJ2-1,TRBV6-5,TRBD2,TGTGCCAGCAGTTACGGGCGCGCGGGGGGAGCGAATGAGCAGTTCTTC,CASSYGRAGGANEQFF
NA,TRBJ1-4,TRBV7-8,TRBD1,TGTGCCAGCAGCTTAGCCCGGACAGGGTTTGCGAGTGAAAAACTGTTTTTT,CASSLARTGFASEKLFF
NA,TRBJ2-3,TRBV7-3,NA,TGTGCCAGCAAGTCCACTTCGAGCACAGATACGCAGTATTTT,CASKSTSSTDTQYF
NA,TRBJ2-1,TRBV5-1,NA,TGCGCCAGCAGCTTGGGGGAGGGGACACCCAATGAGCAGTTCTTC,CASSLGEGTPNEQFF
NA,TRBJ2-7,TRBV15,NA,TGTGCCACCAGCAAAGAAACTGGACCGGACTACGAGCAGTACTTC,CATSKETGPDYEQYF
NA,TRBJ2-5,TRBV6-5,NA,TGTGCCAGCAGTTACTCGACAGTTTACTTC,CASSYSTVYF
NA,TRBJ2-7,TRBV6-1,TRBD2,TGTGCCAGCAGTGACCCGGGCGGGGGGGCTTACGAGCAGTACTTC,CASSDPGGGAYEQYF
NA,TRBJ2-2,TRBV7-2,TRBD2,TGTGCCAGCAGAACTGGACTAGCCACGCACACCGGGGAGCTGTTTTTT,CASRTGLATHTGELFF
once,TRBJ2-3,TRBV9,TRBD1,TGTGCCAGCAGCGTAGTAGGGACAGGGAGGGCAGATACGCAGTATTTT,CASSVVGTGRADTQYF
NA,TRBJ1-2,TRBV19,TRBD1,TGTGCCAGTAGTGGTAGGACAGGGGGCGCGAATGGCCACACCTTC,CASSGRTGGANGHTF
NA,TRBJ1-4,TRBV18,NA,TGTGCCAGCTCACCCTGGGACATTCCCCCAGAGGGAAAACTGTTTTTT,CASSPWDIPPEGKLFF
NA,TRBJ1-6,TRBV15,NA,TGTGCCACGGGGCCGGGGAACAGTTTTAATTCACCCCTCCACTTT,CATGPGNSFNSPLHF
NA,TRBJ1-5,TRBV18,NA,TGTGCCAGCTCACCAGGGGGAGGTGGCAATCAGCCCCAGCATTTT,CASSPGGGGNQPQHF
NA,TRBJ2-5,TRBV28,TRBD2,TGTGCCAGCACCTTGGACGAGCGGGGGGTACGGGAGACCCAGTACTTC,CASTLDERGVRETQYF
NA,TRBJ2-7,TRBV30,NA,TGTGCCTGGAGTTTTTGGGGGATGATTGGGTACGAGCAGTACTTC,CAWSFWGMIGYEQYF
NA,TRBJ2-7,TRBV28,TRBD2,TGTGCCAGCAGGACCCCGGGAGGACGGTCCTACGAGCAGTACTTC,CASRTPGGRSYEQYF
NA,TRBJ2-7,TRBV5-1,TRBD2,TGCGCCAGCAGCCCGGGACTAGCGGATACCTACGAGCAGTACTTC,CASSPGLADTYEQYF
once,TRBJ1-4,TRBV9,NA,TGTGCCAGCAGCGTAGGGACAGATAATGAAAAACTGTTTTTT,CASSVGTDNEKLFF
NA,TRBJ1-2,TRBV27,TRBD1,TGTGCCAGCCGCCCGACAGGGGGCGGCTATGGCTACACCTTC,CASRPTGGGYGYTF
NA,TRBJ2-5,TRBV27,TRBD1,TGTGCCAGCAGTTTCGGGGACAGGGGGCAAGAGACCCAGTACTTC,CASSFGDRGQETQYF
few,TRBJ1-1,TRBV7-2,NA,TGTGCCAGCAGCTTAACTCAGGGATTTCCGGACTTT,CASSLTQGFPDF
NA,TRBJ2-1,TRBV5-1,TRBD2,TGCGCCAGCAGCCCTGGAGGGACTAGCGGCAATGAGCAGTTCTTC,CASSPGGTSGNEQFF
once,TRBJ2-3,TRBV19,TRBD2,TGTGCCACCCCCGCGGGGGGAACAGATACGCAGTATTTT,CATPAGGTDTQYF
few,TRBJ1-6,TRBV27,NA,TGTGCCAGCAGTATCTCGGGGGGGCCTACACCCCTCCACTTT,CASSISGGPTPLHF
NA,TRBJ2-5,TRBV30,NA,TGTGCCTGGAGGGGTGGAAGGACCCAGTACTTC,CAWRGGRTQYF
NA,TRBJ2-7,TRBV21-1,NA,TGTGCCAGCAGCAAAGGTGGCAGGGACTACGAGCAGTACTTC,CASSKGGRDYEQYF
NA,TRBJ2-5,TRBV7-3,TRBD1,TGTGCCAGCAGCTTAATGACAGGGGAGACCCAGTACTTC,CASSLMTGETQYF
NA,TRBJ2-3,TRBV27,TRBD2,TGTGCCAGCAGCGAAGCGGGAATCATGGATACGCAGTATTTT,CASSEAGIMDTQYF
NA,TRBJ2-6,TRBV19,NA,TGTGCCAGTAGTTCCCGCCAGTCCTCTGGGGCCAACGTCCTGACTTTC,CASSSRQSSGANVLTF
NA,TRBJ1-2,TRBV14,TRBD1,TGTGCCAGGGCGACAGGGGGTGGCTACACCTTC,CARATGGGYTF
NA,TRBJ1-1,TRBV19,NA,TGTGCCAGTAGTACCGTCAATTCCCCTGAAGCTTTCTTT,CASSTVNSPEAFF
NA,TRBJ2-5,TRBV11-3,TRBD2,TGTGCCAGCAGTCTTAATAGCGGGGGCGAGACCCAGTACTTC,CASSLNSGGETQYF
few,TRBJ1-3,TRBV30,NA,TGTGCCTGGAGTGTACTTGGGTCTGGAAACACCATATATTTT,CAWSVLGSGNTIYF
few,TRBJ1-1,TRBV6-6,NA,TGTGCCAGCAGGGGGACATCCCCGGCGACTGAAGCTTTCTTT,CASRGTSPATEAFF
NA,TRBJ2-7,TRBV7-2,TRBD2,TGTGCCAGCAGCTTAGGGCTAGCGGGGTTCTACGAGCAGTACTTC,CASSLGLAGFYEQYF
NA,TRBJ2-4,TRBV19,TRBD2,TGTGCCAGTAGTATCGGGGGGGCCGCCAAAAACATTCAGTACTTC,CASSIGGAAKNIQYF
once,TRBJ1-5,TRBV30,NA,TGTGCCTGGAGCCTCGGCCGTTCTAATCAGCCCCAGCATTTT,CAWSLGRSNQPQHF
few,TRBJ2-5,TRBV19,NA,TGTGCCAGTAGTTCCGGGACGGGAGAGACCCAGTACTTC,CASSSGTGETQYF
NA,TRBJ2-7,TRBV19,TRBD1,TGTGCCAGTAAATACGGACAGGGTCCTTCCTACGAGCAGTACTTC,CASKYGQGPSYEQYF